These 4 T cell receptor beta chains originate from one sample sequenced in a study of T-cell memory formation after mild COVID-19. A single record per CDR3 protein comes from TCRdb applying MiXCR to the 5' RACE reads. The sample lists roughly 620,000 distinct CDR3 sequences; more than 15% were seen once. The sequencing sample was made of PBMCs or a T cell subset sorted from them (not recorded which). The receptors were sampled from an adult woman who had mild COVID-19 (a few samples of this study predate the infection). Cell type and time point are not known.

V and J are TRBV12-3 or TRBV12-4 and TRBJ2-7, with D perhaps given as TRBD1 or TRBD2 (5 bases each). Trimming took off 4 bases at V and 3 bases at J, with 10 bases between the two ends. The CDR3 covers 13 residues. CDR3 coding DNA: TGTGCCAGCAGTTCCCAGAGGGGCTACGAGCAGTACTTC. This sequence encodes CASSSQRGYEQYF.

This clonotype was detected many times. The J gene is TRBJ2-2, the V gene TRBV5-5; the D is unclear. The V gene's germline CDR1 is SGHKS and CDR2 YYEKEE (reference sequence). The V end lost 4 bases, the J end lost 2 bases, and 15 bases lay between the germline ends. CDR3 length: 16 amino acids. The CDR3 nucleotides read TGTGCCAGCAGCACTGACTTGGGCCACAACACCGGGGAGCTGTTTTTT. This codes for CASSTDLGHNTGELFF.

The V and J genes are TRBV3-1 and TRBJ2-7; TRBD1 agrees at 7 bases. The CDR3 has 15 residues. Per germline, CDR1 LGHDT and CDR2 YNNKEL (reference sequence). V lost 1 base to trimming and J lost 2 bases; unmatched junction nucleotides: 5. This CDR3 reads CASSQAPTGPYEQYF. The CDR3 DNA reads as TGTGCCAGCAGCCAAGCTCCGACAGGGCCCTACGAGCAGTACTTC.

This clonotype was observed many times. The chain combines TRBV24-1 with TRBJ2-1, with D hard to call. In germline, CDR1 is KGHDR, CDR2 SFDVKD. This CDR3 contains 14 residues. V lost 7 bases, J lost 6 bases, and 15 bases lay in between. CDR3 sequence reads: CATSLVAHSNEQFF. In DNA, the CDR3 is TGTGCCACCAGCTTAGTAGCACATTCCAATGAGCAGTTCTTC.